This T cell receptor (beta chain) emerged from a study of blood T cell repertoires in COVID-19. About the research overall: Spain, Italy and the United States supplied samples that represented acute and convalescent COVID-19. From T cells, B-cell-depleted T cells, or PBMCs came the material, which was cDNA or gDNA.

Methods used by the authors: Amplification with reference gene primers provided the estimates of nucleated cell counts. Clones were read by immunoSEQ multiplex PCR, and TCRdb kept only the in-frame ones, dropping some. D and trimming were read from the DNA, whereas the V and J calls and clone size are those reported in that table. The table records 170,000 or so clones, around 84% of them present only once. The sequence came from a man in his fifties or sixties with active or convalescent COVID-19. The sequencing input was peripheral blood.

The CDR3 DNA sequence: TGTGCCAGAAGCTTAGACGGTGCAGGGCCGAGACCTGGAAACACCATATATTTT. Encoded protein: CARSLDGAGPRPGNTIYF. The V call is TRBV7-5, the J call TRBJ1-3; the D call of TRBD1 is as the table states it, not checked on the DNA. TRBV7-5 constitutes a pseudogene. This CDR3 contains 18 residues.